This is a list of T cell receptor beta chains from one sample in a study of blood T cells in healthy people across ages. MiXCR, applied by TCRdb to the 5' RACE reads, yields one record per CDR3 protein. The sample yields 1.5 million to 2 million distinct CDR3 sequences, 28% seen once. Material: blood. The origin of the receptors is a woman younger than 45 in good health. Both conserved end residues are part of each CDR3. The D gene is left open where the match is weak. For some rows the clone size is stated as once, few or many, or as a class when expanded; others skip it.

cdr3_nt,cdr3_aa,j_call,d_call,v_call,clone_size
TGTGCCATCCGGGACAGGGGATCCTCCTACGAGCAGTACTTC,CAIRDRGSSYEQYF,TRBJ2-7,TRBD1,TRBV10-3,many
TGCAGCGTTGTTGGAGGGACAGGGTCAAACTATGGCTACACCTTC,CSVVGGTGSNYGYTF,TRBJ1-2,TRBD1,TRBV29-1,few
TGTGCCAGCAGCTGGGACAGGGGGTTCGGGCAGCCCCAGCATTTT,CASSWDRGFGQPQHF,TRBJ1-5,TRBD1,TRBV7-7,NA
TGCGCCAGCAGGGAGACATTGGGACAGGGGAACAATGAGCAGTTCTTC,CASRETLGQGNNEQFF,TRBJ2-1,TRBD1,TRBV10-2,few
TGTGCCAGCAGTTTAAGCCAGGGGAGACTTTACGAGCAGTACTTC,CASSLSQGRLYEQYF,TRBJ2-7,NA,TRBV27,NA
TGCAGTGCTAGAGATCCCGGACAGGGTTCGGACGAGCAGTACTTC,CSARDPGQGSDEQYF,TRBJ2-7,TRBD1,TRBV20-1,many
TGTGCCAGCAGTTCAACCGGGACCGACGGTTCACCCCTCCACTTT,CASSSTGTDGSPLHF,TRBJ1-6,NA,TRBV6-5,NA
TGTGCCAGCAATCGCGGAAACAGGGGTCGTTCGCCCCAGCATTTT,CASNRGNRGRSPQHF,TRBJ1-5,TRBD1,TRBV2,few
TGCAGCGTTGATCCAGAGACAGGGGGCACCGAAGCTTTCTTT,CSVDPETGGTEAFF,TRBJ1-1,TRBD1,TRBV29-1,few
TGTGCCGCCTTAGGGTTAGCGGGTTGGGACGAGCAGTACTTC,CAALGLAGWDEQYF,TRBJ2-7,TRBD2,TRBV24-1,NA
TGCAGTGCTAGACCGACGGGGGTGGAGACCCAGTACTTC,CSARPTGVETQYF,TRBJ2-5,NA,TRBV20-1,many
TGTGCCAGCAGCCACGAGGGATCTAGCGACGAGCAGTACTTC,CASSHEGSSDEQYF,TRBJ2-7,NA,TRBV3-1,NA